This entry lists 23 T cell receptor beta chains sequenced from one sample in a study of shared clonotypes between healthy human individuals. Here immunoSEQ multiplex PCR was the method, and the copy in TCRdb shows in-frame clones only, minus some. This table holds about 2.4 million clones, 90% to 95% found once. Sequenced sample: naive CD4+ T cells sorted from blood. Subset defined: CD45RA+ positively selected. The receptors were sampled from a man in his late teens or twenties in good health.

The chain carries TRBV4-3 and TRBJ2-3, with 10 nucleotides matching TRBD2. This CDR3 contains 17 residues. V trimming: 0 bases; J trimming: 2 bases; junction bases outside the gene matches: 5. Looked up from germline, CDR1 is LGHNA and CDR2 is YSLEER. CDR3 coding DNA: TGCGCCAGCAGCCAAGACCGGCTAGCGGGGGACACAGATACGCAGTATTTT. Translated: CASSQDRLAGDTDTQYF.

This rearrangement joins TRBV5-4 to TRBJ2-3; weak D call: TRBD2 (5 bases). Germline values: CDR1 SGHNT, CDR2 YYREEE (reference sequence). This CDR3 contains 15 residues. V was cut by 1 base and J by 5 bases, with 14 bases left in between. CDR3: CASSLRLGRGDTQYF. Here the CDR3 DNA reads TGTGCCAGCAGCTTGAGGCTCGGCCGGGGAGATACGCAGTATTTT.

The chain couples TRBV18 to TRBJ1-6; no definite D call. V dropped 0 bases and J dropped 5 bases, with 11 bases sitting between them. The length of the CDR3 is 16 residues. Germline V lookup: CDR1 KGHSH, CDR2 LQKENI. CDR3 amino acids: CASSPPSTPNNSPLHF. The CDR3 DNA follows: TGTGCCAGCTCACCACCGTCGACACCAAATAATTCACCCCTCCACTTT.

The V call is TRBV2, the J call TRBJ2-4, with D unresolved. There are 14 residues in the CDR3. Germline values: CDR1 SNHLY, CDR2 FYNNEI. Trimming pared 4 bases from V and 3 bases from J, leaving 10 bases between. Here the CDR3 reads CASSGNSVKNIQYF. Written as DNA, the CDR3 is TGTGCCAGCAGTGGAAACTCAGTCAAAAACATTCAGTACTTC.

V is TRBV10-3 and J is TRBJ1-6; weak D call: TRBD1 (5 bases). Deletions cut 2 bases from V and 8 bases from J, with 10 bases between. This CDR3 has 14 residues. Germline V gene lookup returns CDR1 ENHRY and CDR2 SYGVKD. CDR3: CAISEAVGDSPLHF. The CDR3 nucleotides are TGTGCCATCAGTGAGGCCGTGGGGGATTCACCCCTCCACTTT.

The table lists this clone with a count of one. This chain uses TRBV7-9 with TRBJ2-1; TRBD2 matches at 7 bases. The CDR3 covers 17 residues. V lost 1 base to trimming and J lost 4 bases; unmatched junction nucleotides: 10. CDR1 is SEHNR, CDR2 FQNEAQ, per germline (reference sequence). The CDR3 bases are TGTGCCAGCAGCTTAGGGGGGGAACTAGCGTGGTACAATGAGCAGTTCTTC. Amino acids: CASSLGGELAWYNEQFF.

The gene calls are TRBV15 and TRBJ1-2, with 8 bases matching TRBD1. V lost 3 bases to trimming and J lost 4 bases; unmatched junction nucleotides: 10. Germline V gene data show CDR1 as LNHNV and CDR2 as YYDKDF (reference sequence). CDR3 size: 16 residues. CDR3 residues: CATSRTGDRLTYGYTF. The CDR3 DNA is TGTGCCACCAGCAGGACAGGGGACCGCTTAACCTATGGCTACACCTTC.

This clone came up a few times. This chain uses TRBV5-1 with TRBJ1-6, with 7 positions matching TRBD1. CDR1 is SGHRS and CDR2 is YFSETQ in the germline V gene. V was clipped by 3 bases and J by 7 bases; unmatched bases: 4. The CDR3 consists of 14 residues. DNA of the CDR3: TGCGCCAGCAGCTCGGGACAGCAAAATTCACCCCTCCACTTT. This encodes CASSSGQQNSPLHF.

The V and J genes are TRBV6-5 and TRBJ2-5; TRBD2 agrees at 8 bases. The CDR3 loop spans 14 amino acids. After removal of 4 bases from V and 4 bases from J, the junction contained 5 bases not matched to a gene. Germline loops: CDR1 MNHEY, CDR2 SVGAGI. The CDR3 DNA is TGTGCCAGCAGTTTAACGGGGGGGACAGAGACCCAGTACTTC. Translating gives CASSLTGGTETQYF.

The chain couples TRBV12-5 to TRBJ2-2, with 10 bases identical to TRBD2. With 0 bases clipped from V and 6 bases from J, the junction kept 13 bases outside the gene matches. Germline V gene lookup returns CDR1 LGHNT and CDR2 FRNRAP. The CDR3 spans 19 residues. In DNA, the CDR3 is TGTGCTAGTGGTTTGGTATCCTCCGCCGGGACTAGCGATGCCGGGGAGCTGTTTTTT. Its translation: CASGLVSSAGTSDAGELFF.

V is TRBV28 and J is TRBJ1-5; D is unclear. From germline, CDR1 is MDHEN and CDR2 SYDVKM. The CDR3 runs 13 residues. The V end was cut by 6 bases, the J end by 1 base, with 7 bases between. CDR3 loop: CASRAESNQPQHF. The CDR3 DNA is TGTGCCAGCAGGGCTGAGAGCAATCAGCCCCAGCATTTT.

The V call is TRBV2, the J call TRBJ2-6; D unclear. The germline V gene encodes CDR1 SNHLY and CDR2 FYNNEI. This CDR3 spans 17 amino acids. Trimming took 1 base from V and 0 from J, leaving 10 bases between them. The CDR3 bases are TGTGCCAGCAGTGAAGTTCGACCGAGCTCTGGGGCCAACGTCCTGACTTTC. Protein product: CASSEVRPSSGANVLTF.

The chain recombines TRBV2 with TRBJ1-6; D uncertain. Looked up from germline, CDR1 is SNHLY and CDR2 is FYNNEI. The CDR3 length is 18 residues. The germline V and J ends were trimmed by 5 bases and 0 bases, with 17 bases remaining between them. The CDR3 DNA is TGTGCCAGCAGTAGGACGGGAAGTCCTAGCTCCTATAATTCACCCCTCCACTTT. Protein sequence: CASSRTGSPSSYNSPLHF.

This clone is a singleton in its sample. Different DNA sequences within this sample yield the same CDR3. This sequence joins TRBV7-9 and TRBJ2-3, with 11 positions matching TRBD2. This CDR3 spans 15 amino acids. Germline trimming cut 5 bases from V and 5 bases from J; bases unmatched to any gene: 6. Germline V gene lookup returns CDR1 SEHNR and CDR2 FQNEAQ (reference sequence). CDR3 sequence (DNA): TGTGCCAGCAGCCCCGGGCTAGCGGGAGGAGATACGCAGTATTTT. This sequence encodes CASSPGLAGGDTQYF.

This clone was observed a few times. The chain couples TRBV19 to TRBJ1-2, with 9 bases matching TRBD1. The CDR3 is 13 amino acids. Germline V lookup: CDR1 LNHDA, CDR2 SQIVND (reference sequence). V shed 5 bases, J shed 10 bases, and the junction held 8 bases outside the gene matches. The chain's CDR3 is CASSREGQGYYTF. CDR3 in DNA: TGTGCCAGTAGTCGAGAAGGACAGGGGTACTACACCTTC.

As for this clone: Other DNA sequences in the sample encode the same CDR3. V and J are TRBV6-1 and TRBJ2-3, with D possibly TRBD2 on 7 matching bases. Germline CDR1 MNHNS, CDR2 SASEGT. V dropped 3 bases and J dropped 2 bases, with 9 bases sitting between them. CDR3 length: 14 residues. This chain's CDR3 is CASSEAGATDTQYF. DNA for the CDR3: TGTGCCAGCAGTGAGGCGGGGGCCACAGATACGCAGTATTTT.

Details on this clone: This sample also contains other DNA sequences that code for the same CDR3. V gene TRBV18 combines with J gene TRBJ2-6; no clear D. This CDR3 is 14 amino acids long. V lost 3 bases, J lost 3 bases, and 6 bases lay in between. The V gene's germline CDR1 is KGHSH and CDR2 LQKENI. CDR3 region: CASSPPSGANVLTF. DNA for the CDR3: TGTGCCAGCTCACCGCCCAGTGGGGCCAACGTCCTGACTTTC.

The V call is TRBV10-3, the J call TRBJ2-1; 13 bases map to TRBD2. Germline values: CDR1 ENHRY, CDR2 SYGVKD. J gave up 9 bases and V 0 bases, and 5 bases lay outside the gene matches. The CDR3 has 16 amino acids. CDR3 loop: CAISESTSGRLLEQFF. The DNA for the CDR3 is TGTGCCATCAGTGAGTCGACTAGCGGGAGGCTTCTTGAGCAGTTCTTC.

The chain links TRBV6-5 to TRBJ1-2; TRBD1 aligns across 7 bases. The CDR3 length is 13 residues. Germline trimming cut 5 bases from V and 2 bases from J; bases unmatched to any gene: 2. Germline-derived CDR1 and CDR2 are MNHEY and SVGAGI. In DNA, the CDR3 is TGTGCCAGCAGTACAGGGGTGAACTATGGCTACACCTTC. Translation: CASSTGVNYGYTF.

The gene calls are TRBV11-2 and TRBJ2-1, with D perhaps matching TRBD1 or TRBD2 (6 bases each). Germline CDR1 reads SGHAT; CDR2 reads FQNNGV. This CDR3 spans 13 amino acids. Trimming removed 4 bases at V and 7 bases at J, with 11 bases between. CDR3 coding DNA: TGTGCCAGCAGCTCCACAGGGAGGAATGAGCAGTTCTTC. As protein: CASSSTGRNEQFF.

This clone is a singleton in its sample. The chain recombines TRBV28 with TRBJ2-1; D gene uncertain. Germline V gives CDR1 MDHEN, CDR2 SYDVKM. The CDR3 runs 16 residues. V gave up 6 bases and J gave up 0 bases, with 15 bases separating them. The chain's CDR3 is CASSWTEPLSYNEQFF. The CDR3, as DNA: TGTGCCAGCAGCTGGACCGAGCCCCTCTCCTACAATGAGCAGTTCTTC.

The rearrangement links TRBV12-5 to TRBJ2-7; the D gene is possibly TRBD1 (6 bases). The CDR3 runs to 13 residues. CDR1 is LGHNT, CDR2 FRNRAP, per germline. Trimming took off 3 bases at V and 5 bases at J, with 11 bases between the two ends. The CDR3 sequence: CASGFHRENEQYF. CDR3 DNA sequence: TGTGCTAGTGGTTTTCACAGGGAAAACGAGCAGTACTTC.

J is TRBJ2-7 and V is TRBV10-3, with D possibly TRBD1 on 5 matching bases. The CDR3 totals 14 residues. The ends were cut back, 6 bases at V and 5 bases at J, with 17 bases in the middle. CDR1 is ENHRY and CDR2 is SYGVKD in the germline V gene. This CDR3 reads CAIRKGQGHDEQYF. The CDR3 DNA reads TGTGCCATCAGAAAGGGGCAGGGCCACGACGAGCAGTACTTC.